A single sample gave rise to the 30 T cell receptor beta chains below, sequenced in a study of T cell responses to AZD1222 COVID-19 vaccine. Here immunoSEQ multiplex PCR was the method, and the copy in TCRdb shows in-frame clones only, minus some. The sample has some 110,000 clones, 82% seen once. The starting material was peripheral blood, obtained on day 0 of AZD1222 vaccination. The receptors originated from an adult in good health.

This clone was counted a few times. The V call is TRBV23-1, the J call TRBJ2-7; TRBD1 matches 9 bases. TRBV23-1 is known as an ORF, though its function is uncertain. Trimming removed 7 bases from V and 9 bases from J; junction bases left unmatched: 19. The CDR3 sequence is 16 residues long. CDR3: CASITSPGQGSFLQYF. CDR3 nucleotides: TGCGCCAGCATTACCTCCCCCGGACAGGGGTCGTTCCTGCAGTACTTC.

In DNA form, the CDR3 reads TGCGCCAGCAGCTTGGAGGGGGTGACAGGCATTTATGGCTACACCTTC. Its protein product is CASSLEGVTGIYGYTF. The chain carries TRBV5-1 and TRBJ1-2; D perhaps matches TRBD1 (6 bases). Trimming cost V 0 bases and J 5 bases, with 17 bases left between them. The germline gives CDR1 SGHRS, CDR2 YFSETQ. The CDR3 sequence is 16 residues long.

This chain links TRBV5-4 with TRBJ1-1, with 8 nucleotides matching TRBD1. The CDR3 length is 16 residues. The V segment lost 4 bases and the J segment 7 bases; nucleotides outside the gene matches: 15. CDR1 is SGHNT and CDR2 is YYREEE in the germline V gene (reference sequence). The CDR3 spells CASSPDLRQGASEAFF. CDR3 nucleotide sequence: TGTGCCAGCAGCCCGGACCTCCGTCAGGGGGCGAGTGAAGCTTTCTTT.

The chain combines TRBV5-1 with TRBJ2-1; D ambiguous. This CDR3 spans 14 amino acids. V shed 3 bases and J shed 0 bases, with 7 bases lying between them. CDR1 is SGHRS, CDR2 YFSETQ, per germline. The CDR3 here is CASSSAPSYNEQFF. CDR3 coding DNA: TGCGCCAGCAGCTCCGCCCCCTCCTACAATGAGCAGTTCTTC.

The chain has TRBV6-5 and TRBJ1-2; 8 bases are a match to TRBD1. The CDR3 is 15 residues long. Germline V gene sequence: CDR1 MNHEY, CDR2 SVGAGI. Unmatched junction bases numbered 4, after V lost 2 bases and J lost 2 bases. The CDR3 spells CASSYLQGDNYGYTF. For the CDR3, the DNA is TGTGCCAGCAGTTACCTACAGGGGGACAACTATGGCTACACCTTC.

The J gene is TRBJ1-2, the V gene TRBV29-1, with 8 positions matching TRBD1. V shed 5 bases, J shed 2 bases, and the junction held 4 bases outside the gene matches. There are 13 residues in the CDR3. CDR1 and CDR2 from the germline V gene are SQVTM and ANQGSEA. The CDR3 reads CSVQQGGNYGYTF. DNA for the CDR3: TGCAGCGTTCAACAGGGGGGCAACTATGGCTACACCTTC.

A few counts support this clone. The rearrangement uses TRBV9 and TRBJ2-1; D may be TRBD2 (6 bases). V gave up 3 bases and J gave up 4 bases, with 17 bases separating them. The V gene's germline CDR1 is SGDLS and CDR2 YYNGEE. This CDR3 comprises 16 residues. The CDR3 DNA reads as TGTGCCAGCAGCGGGAGCCGGGACTGGCTATACAATGAGCAGTTCTTC. Encoded protein: CASSGSRDWLYNEQFF.

V and J are TRBV5-1 and TRBJ2-3, with a tentative D call TRBD2 (7 bases). The CDR3 is made up of 15 amino acids. Germline CDR1 reads SGHRS; CDR2 reads YFSETQ. V shed 3 bases and J shed 5 bases, with 16 bases lying between them. This CDR3 reads CASSWRGGDLDTQYF. CDR3 nucleotides: TGCGCCAGCAGCTGGAGAGGGGGGGATTTAGATACGCAGTATTTT.

This chain links TRBV11-3 with TRBJ1-2, with a possible D match to TRBD1 (5 bases). Trimming removed 3 bases at V and 6 bases at J, with 17 bases between. Germline V gene lookup returns CDR1 SGHNT and CDR2 YENEEA. The CDR3 is 15 residues long. CDR3 nucleotides: TGTGCCAGCAGCTTTCGAGAAGGAGGGGAGCATGGCTACACCTTC. Residues: CASSFREGGEHGYTF.

As for this clone: Other DNA sequences in the same sample also yield this CDR3. V usage is TRBV7-2 and J usage is TRBJ1-6; D not certain. The V gene's germline CDR1 is SGHTA and CDR2 FQGNSA. The CDR3 contains 14 residues. Trimming took off 5 bases at V and 7 bases at J, with 12 bases between the two ends. The CDR3 loop is CASSLSRHNSPLHF. The CDR3 DNA follows: TGTGCCAGCAGCCTATCCCGACACAATTCACCCCTCCACTTT. Together with reference TRBV7-2 and TRBJ1-6, the CDR3 gives the full variable domain: GAGVSQSPSNKVTEKGKDVELRCDPISGHTALYWYRQSLGQGLEFLIYFQGNSAPDKSGLPSDRFSAERTGGSVSTLTIQRTQQEDSAVYLCASSLSRHNSPLHFGNGTRLTVT.

V usage is TRBV2 and J usage is TRBJ1-3; D unresolved. Trimming shortened V by 4 bases and J by 4 bases, and 11 bases separated the two germline ends. There are 14 residues in the CDR3. Germline values: CDR1 SNHLY, CDR2 FYNNEI. The CDR3 spells CASSVTRSGNTIYF. The CDR3 DNA follows: TGTGCCAGCAGTGTGACTCGATCGGGAAACACCATATATTTT.

The rearrangement uses TRBV4-1 and TRBJ1-3; the D is unclear. Trimming took 3 bases from V and 3 from J, leaving 15 bases between them. From germline, CDR1 is MGHRA and CDR2 YSYEKL. The CDR3 loop spans 16 amino acids. The CDR3 DNA is TGCGCCAGCAGCCAGGACGGGGTAGGATTTGGAAACACCATATATTTT. Its protein is CASSQDGVGFGNTIYF.

This clone was picked up a small number of times. This sample includes further DNA sequences coding for the same CDR3. CDR3 sequence: CASSYSRNTGELFF. CDR3 nucleotides: TGTGCCAGCAGTTACTCGCGGAACACCGGGGAGCTGTTTTTT. The chain combines TRBV6-2 or TRBV6-3 with TRBJ2-2; D uncertain. The germline gives CDR1 MNHEY, CDR2 SVGEGT. The ends were cut back, 0 bases at V and 1 base at J, with 3 bases in the middle. The CDR3 runs 14 residues.

V and J are TRBV5-6 and TRBJ2-7; D unclear. The V gene's germline CDR1 is SGHDT and CDR2 YYEEEE. This CDR3 region has 13 residues. Between the trimmed V and J ends, which lost 4 bases and 0 bases, there was a span of 8 bases. The CDR3 DNA is TGTGCCAGCAGCCCCGGGTCCTCCTACGAGCAGTACTTC. Translated, it gives CASSPGSSYEQYF.

The chain recombines TRBV5-1 with TRBJ2-5; 12 bases are shared with TRBD2. The CDR3 extends over 15 amino acids. Unmatched junction bases numbered 6, after V lost 4 bases and J lost 5 bases. Germline V gene sequence: CDR1 SGHRS, CDR2 YFSETQ. CDR3 in amino acids: CASSTSGGPLETQYF. The CDR3, as DNA: TGCGCCAGCAGCACTAGCGGGGGGCCCTTGGAGACCCAGTACTTC.

To note about this clone: The junction differs from germline at one of its ends, possibly a read error. This chain joins TRBV7-7 and TRBJ1-1; 7 bases are shared with TRBD1. This CDR3 contains 13 residues. Germline V lookup: CDR1 SSHAT, CDR2 FNYEAQ (reference sequence). In DNA, the CDR3 is TGTGCTAGCAGCGTCGACAGGGATGCTGAAGCTTTCTTT. Its translation is CASSVDRDAEAFF.

V and J are TRBV7-2 and TRBJ2-1; the match to TRBD2 covers 11 bases. There are 13 residues in the CDR3. V lost 8 bases and J lost 4; bases outside the gene matches: 1. Germline loops: CDR1 SGHTA, CDR2 FQGNSA. Here the CDR3 reads CASRTSGYNEQFF. CDR3 bases: TGTGCCAGCCGGACTAGCGGGTACAATGAGCAGTTCTTC.

The DNA of the CDR3 is TGTGCCAGCAGCTCTTCACTAGCGTCGGTCAATGAGCAGTTCTTC. Its protein is CASSSSLASVNEQFF. The genes are TRBV5-4 and TRBJ2-1, with TRBD2 matching 7 bases. CDR1 and CDR2 (germline): SGHNT, YYREEE (reference sequence). The CDR3 extends over 15 amino acids. The junction had 9 bases not matched to a gene; V was cut back by 3 bases and J by 6 bases. The variable domain in full, completed from reference TRBV5-4 and TRBJ2-1, reads ETGVTQSPTHLIKTRGQQVTLRCSSQSGHNTVSWYQQALGQGPQFIFQYYREEENGRGNFPPRFSGLQFPNYSSELNVNALELDDSALYLCASSSSLASVNEQFFGPGTRLTVL.

This chain connects TRBV19 to TRBJ1-3; possibly TRBD1 for D (6 bases). CDR3 length equals 12 residues. From germline, CDR1 is LNHDA and CDR2 SQIVND (reference sequence). V lost 7 bases and J lost 3, with 7 bases in between. The CDR3 DNA follows: TGTGCCAGTAAGGGGGGTGGAAACACCATATATTTT. Protein product: CASKGGGNTIYF.

The rearrangement joins TRBV24-1 to TRBJ1-2, with a weak D call TRBD1 (6 bases). The CDR3 has 13 residues. V was shortened by 2 bases and J by 8 bases, with 11 bases between the two germline ends. CDR1 and CDR2 (germline): KGHDR, SFDVKD. The CDR3 here is CATSDSGGLGYTF. The CDR3, as DNA: TGTGCCACCAGTGATTCTGGGGGGCTAGGCTACACCTTC.

V usage is TRBV6-4 and J usage is TRBJ2-5; possible D gene TRBD1, 6 bases. Trimming removed 4 bases from V and 4 bases from J, with 10 bases in between. Germline CDR1 MRHNA, CDR2 SNTAGT. There are 13 residues in the CDR3. CDR3 residues: CASSVDSGETQYF. CDR3 sequence (DNA): TGTGCCAGCAGTGTGGACAGTGGAGAGACCCAGTACTTC.

CDR3 in amino acids: CASSFGQPLNYGYTF. CDR3 bases: TGCGCCAGCAGCTTTGGACAGCCCTTGAACTATGGCTACACCTTC. The chain uses TRBV5-1 and TRBJ1-2; D might be TRBD1 (6 bases). The CDR3 spans 15 residues. Per germline, CDR1 SGHRS and CDR2 YFSETQ. V was pared by 2 bases and J by 2 bases, with 13 bases between.

This clone was observed once. The gene calls are TRBV4-3 and TRBJ1-1; D possibly corresponds to TRBD1 (6 bases). In germline, CDR1 is LGHNA, CDR2 YSLEER. Deletions cut 4 bases from V and 4 bases from J, with 19 bases between. The CDR3 length is 16 residues. The CDR3 region has the DNA TGCGCCAGCAGCCCAGGGGTAGGGGTAGAAGGCACTGAAGCTTTCTTT. Its translation: CASSPGVGVEGTEAFF.

CDR3 in amino acids: CATSRGTSARGVEAFF. In nucleotides, the CDR3 is TGTGCCACCAGCAGGGGGACTTCGGCCAGGGGGGTTGAAGCTTTCTTT. V gene TRBV15 combines with J gene TRBJ1-1; 7 bases agree with TRBD1. With 3 bases clipped from V and 7 bases from J, the junction kept 14 bases outside the gene matches. The CDR3 contains 16 residues. Germline V gene lookup returns CDR1 LNHNV and CDR2 YYDKDF (reference sequence).

The J gene is TRBJ1-1, the V gene TRBV18; D gene unclear. Germline-derived CDR1 and CDR2 are KGHSH and LQKENI. This CDR3 has 12 amino acids. V was cut by 8 bases and J by 0 bases, with 7 bases left in between. CDR3 loop: CASTGMNTEAFF. CDR3 nucleotide sequence: TGTGCCAGCACGGGGATGAACACTGAAGCTTTCTTT.

The chain carries TRBV30 and TRBJ1-6, with TRBD1 identical over 8 bases. Germline V gene lookup returns CDR1 GTSNPN and CDR2 SVGIG (reference sequence). J lost 6 bases, V lost 0 bases, and 13 bases had no gene match. The CDR3 is made up of 18 amino acids. CDR3 sequence (DNA): TGTGCCTGGAGTGTAGTCAGGGGGCTTGATCCCTCTAATTCACCCCTCCACTTT. This gives the protein CAWSVVRGLDPSNSPLHF. The variable domain in full, with the rest retrieved from reference TRBV30 and TRBJ1-6, is SQTIHQWPATLVQPVGSPLSLECTVEGTSNPNLYWYRQAAGRGLQLLFYSVGIGQISSEVPQNLSASRPQDRQFILSSKKLLLSDSGFYLCAWSVVRGLDPSNSPLHFGNGTRLTVT.

This clone came up a few times. The chain carries TRBV5-1 and TRBJ1-1; 7 nucleotides match TRBD1. The V segment lost 3 bases and the J segment 1 base; nucleotides outside the gene matches: 6. Germline CDR1 reads SGHRS; CDR2 reads YFSETQ. There are 15 residues in the CDR3. The CDR3 protein is CASSSQGPPNTEAFF. The DNA for the CDR3 is TGCGCCAGCAGCTCACAGGGGCCGCCGAACACTGAAGCTTTCTTT.

J is TRBJ1-1 and V is TRBV18, with D possibly being TRBD1 (6 bases). This CDR3 has 13 amino acids. V lost 2 bases to trimming and J lost 3 bases, with 7 bases between them. The germline gives CDR1 KGHSH, CDR2 LQKENI. CDR3 amino acids: CASSPYRDTEAFF. The CDR3 region has the DNA TGTGCCAGCTCACCATACAGGGACACTGAAGCTTTCTTT.

The rearrangement links TRBV12-3 or TRBV12-4 to TRBJ1-2; D ambiguous. The CDR3 consists of 13 residues. Trimming pared 5 bases from V and 6 bases from J, leaving 13 bases between. CDR3 bases: TGTGCCAGCAGTCCCCTAAGTAGGGATGGCTACACCTTC. Protein product: CASSPLSRDGYTF.

This clone was recorded only once. V gene TRBV19 combines with J gene TRBJ1-1; 7 bases map to TRBD1. The germline V gene encodes CDR1 LNHDA and CDR2 SQIVND (reference sequence). This CDR3 contains 15 residues. The junction had 10 bases not matched to a gene; V was cut back by 5 bases and J by 4 bases. This CDR3 is CASSLQGNLGTEAFF. The CDR3 DNA sequence: TGTGCCAGTAGTCTACAGGGGAATTTGGGCACTGAAGCTTTCTTT.